The present TCR beta chain was sequenced within a study of control samples from healthy donors and cancer patients. Germline trimming cut 6 bases from V and 1 base from J; bases unmatched to any gene: 5. The germline CDR1 and CDR2 sequences are LNHDA and SQIVND (reference sequence). The CDR3 length is 14 residues. Profiled with immunoSEQ multiplex PCR; TCRdb holds only in-frame clones, not every one. The sample yields approximately 97,000 clones, roughly 92% seen once. This clonotype originated in a human donor in good health. The donor label of this sample is uncertain. The V and J genes are TRBV19 and TRBJ1-1; TRBD1 matches 7 bases. The sample taken for sequencing was blood. CDR3 nucleotide sequence: TGTGCCAGTAGAATCGGGACAGAGAACACTGAAGCTTTCTTT. This translates into CASRIGTENTEAFF. The complete variable domain, with remaining parts taken from reference TRBV19 and TRBJ1-1, reads DGGITQSPKYLFRKEGQNVTLSCEQNLNHDAMYWYRQDPGQGLRLIYYSQIVNDFQKGDIAEGYSVSREKKESFPLTVTSAQKNPTAFYLCASRIGTENTEAFFGQGTRLTVV.